Listed below are T cell receptor beta chains from one sample, sequenced in a study of blood T cell repertoires in COVID-19. Here immunoSEQ multiplex PCR was the method, and the copy in TCRdb shows in-frame clones only, minus some. The sample holds 45,000 to 50,000 clones, about 77% seen once. Specimen: peripheral blood. The receptors originated from a human donor with active or convalescent COVID-19. The donor label of this sample is uncertain. Each CDR3 is given without its conserved first and last residue.

length: 13; V: TRBV19; J: TRBJ2-7; CDR3: ASSTVAGGRNEQY
length: 10; V: TRBV3-1/TRBV3-2; J: TRBJ1-1; CDR3: ASSQTETEAF
length: 14; V: TRBV20-1; J: TRBJ2-1; CDR3: SASRPSGLSYNEQF
length: 13; V: TRBV7-3; J: TRBJ1-1; CDR3: ASSLTGTGNTEAF
length: 12; V: TRBV27; J: TRBJ1-3; CDR3: ARLDGGEGNTIY
length: 13; V: TRBV7-9; J: TRBJ1-3; CDR3: ASSFGQGAGNTIY
length: 12; V: TRBV10-3; J: TRBJ1-1; CDR3: AISDWTVTGEAF
length: 13; V: TRBV4-3; J: TRBJ1-2; CDR3: ASSQGGGFAYGYT
length: 13; V: TRBV4-1; J: TRBJ2-2; CDR3: ASSQDRGITGELF
length: 11; V: TRBV11-2; J: TRBJ1-5; CDR3: ASSPNIDQPQH
length: 15; V: TRBV4-1; J: TRBJ1-1; CDR3: ASSQEGQGRPYTEAF
length: 11; V: TRBV11-2; J: TRBJ1-1; CDR3: ASSLDAGVEAF
length: 11; V: TRBV28; J: TRBJ1-1; CDR3: ASETVVNTEAF
length: 16; V: TRBV10-2; J: TRBJ1-2; CDR3: ASSEFSPGQAPNYGYT
length: 13; V: TRBV7-6; J: TRBJ2-3; CDR3: ASSPAGGPTDTQY
length: 13; V: TRBV7-9; J: TRBJ1-6; CDR3: ASSFRDTNNSPLH
length: 13; V: TRBV5-6; J: TRBJ2-7; CDR3: ASSRGTGGLWEQY
length: 12; V: TRBV28; J: TRBJ1-4; CDR3: AGSMGGTNEKLF
length: 11; V: TRBV25-1; J: TRBJ2-4; CDR3: ASSGLRENIQY
length: 13; V: TRBV27; J: TRBJ1-6; CDR3: ASKWDRADNSPLH
length: 12; V: TRBV5-6; J: TRBJ1-2; CDR3: ASSWYTGGYGYT
length: 14; V: TRBV19; J: TRBJ1-5; CDR3: ASTNGQGITNQPQH
length: 13; V: TRBV6-1; J: TRBJ1-6; CDR3: ASSEADRDNSPLH
length: 12; V: TRBV9; J: TRBJ2-5; CDR3: ASSPSGVQETQY
length: 18; V: TRBV6-2/TRBV6-3; J: TRBJ2-3; CDR3: ASSYRTRTSGRAVTDTQY
length: 12; V: TRBV7-2; J: TRBJ2-7; CDR3: ASSLDRGGVGQY
length: 12; V: TRBV7-3; J: TRBJ2-1; CDR3: ASSLNQGVGEQF
length: 13; V: TRBV4-1; J: TRBJ2-7; CDR3: ASSQVNGQDYEQY
length: 13; V: TRBV4-2; J: TRBJ1-5; CDR3: ASSQESVSNQPQH
length: 12; V: TRBV5-5; J: TRBJ2-7; CDR3: ASSLVGARDEQY
length: 13; V: TRBV5-1; J: TRBJ2-7; CDR3: ASSLGTGGFYEQY
length: 12; V: TRBV13; J: TRBJ2-1; CDR3: ATGAASDHNEQF
length: 15; V: TRBV19; J: TRBJ2-7; CDR3: ASSDPGGQGNTYEQY
length: 13; V: TRBV19; J: TRBJ2-4; CDR3: ASCNRDRGENIQY
length: 13; V: TRBV9; J: TRBJ1-4; CDR3: ASSPRGVDTGKLF
length: 13; V: TRBV19; J: TRBJ1-2; CDR3: ASSSYGQGVEGYT
length: 11; V: TRBV11-2; J: TRBJ1-4; CDR3: ASSSITQAKLF
length: 11; V: TRBV19; J: TRBJ2-2; CDR3: ASSPRNTGELF
length: 11; V: TRBV20-1; J: TRBJ1-3; CDR3: SASRGVGNTIY
length: 12; V: TRBV4-1; J: TRBJ1-2; CDR3: ASSQDRRGHGYT
length: 14; V: TRBV27; J: TRBJ2-4; CDR3: ASSMGLGAYKDIQY
length: 12; V: TRBV3-1/TRBV3-2; J: TRBJ2-1; CDR3: ASSYTSAYNEQF
length: 11; V: TRBV19; J: TRBJ1-1; CDR3: ASSPYGGTEAF
length: 13; V: TRBV5-4; J: TRBJ2-7; CDR3: ASSPSGTSAYEQY
length: 12; V: TRBV18; J: TRBJ1-1; CDR3: ASSPSTEYTEAF
length: 11; V: TRBV30; J: TRBJ1-5; CDR3: AWSGRGNQPQH
length: 10; V: TRBV28; J: TRBJ2-7; CDR3: ASSLQIYEQY
length: 11; V: TRBV6-5; J: TRBJ2-7; CDR3: ASRRTGSYEQY
length: 9; V: TRBV6-5; J: TRBJ2-7; CDR3: ASRQGYEQY
length: 12; V: TRBV9; J: TRBJ1-2; CDR3: ASSVSTGSYGYT
length: 11; V: TRBV3-1/TRBV3-2; J: TRBJ2-5; CDR3: ASSQLVEETQY
length: 11; V: TRBV12-5; J: TRBJ1-5; CDR3: ASASDRGQPQH
length: 15; V: TRBV3-1/TRBV3-2; J: TRBJ1-5; CDR3: ASSQEDLTGGNQPQH
length: 15; V: TRBV24-1; J: TRBJ1-4; CDR3: ATSDHRRGGTNEKLF
length: 13; V: TRBV24-1; J: TRBJ2-1; CDR3: ATPPGTREYNEQF
length: 13; V: TRBV19; J: TRBJ2-2; CDR3: ASRPGGSVTGELF
length: 12; V: TRBV18; J: TRBJ1-1; CDR3: ASSPRRQGEEAF
length: 13; V: TRBV6-5; J: TRBJ1-5; CDR3: ASSYSGGRNQPQH
length: 11; V: TRBV12-3/TRBV12-4; J: TRBJ1-1; CDR3: ASSAQQLTEAF